Below are 9 T cell receptor beta chains sequenced from a single sample in a study of shared clonotypes between healthy human individuals. Libraries were prepared by immunoSEQ multiplex PCR; TCRdb keeps only in-frame clonotypes and omits some of them. Of 400,000 to 550,000 clones listed, 70% to 80% were seen once; the top ten hold approximately 12%. Sequenced sample: PBMCs. The receptors here all came from a woman between 35 and 50 years old in good health. Some clones in this sample may be carry-over from other donors' samples.

In this sample, this clone turned up once. V is TRBV5-1 and J is TRBJ2-7; TRBD2 agrees at 7 bases. The CDR3 consists of 15 residues. V gave up 5 bases and J gave up 4 bases; unmatched junction bases: 12. CDR1 is SGHRS, CDR2 YFSETQ, per germline. Written as DNA, the CDR3 is TGCGCCAGCAGTTCCGGACTACACGGGGGGTACGAGCAGTACTTC. Encoded protein: CASSSGLHGGYEQYF.

The J gene is TRBJ1-5, the V gene TRBV19, with TRBD1 as a possible D gene (5 bases). Germline V gene sequence: CDR1 LNHDA, CDR2 SQIVND (reference sequence). The V end was cut by 7 bases, the J end by 0 bases, with 13 bases between. This CDR3 comprises 15 residues. The CDR3 sequence: CASTPGEYSNQPQHF. In DNA form, the CDR3 reads TGTGCCAGTACCCCGGGGGAATATAGCAATCAGCCCCAGCATTTT.

V gene TRBV2 combines with J gene TRBJ2-7; D uncertain. Germline values: CDR1 SNHLY, CDR2 FYNNEI. This CDR3 is built from 14 residues. The V and J ends lost 7 bases and 1 base respectively, with 14 bases between them. The CDR3 coding sequence is TGTGCCAGCACCGGCCCGGCATATTCCTACGAGCAGTACTTC. Its protein is CASTGPAYSYEQYF.

The gene calls are TRBV7-2 and TRBJ2-1, with TRBD2 identical over 11 bases. Looked up from germline, CDR1 is SGHTA and CDR2 is FQGNSA. Trimming at V came to 8 bases and at J to 4 bases, leaving 4 bases not matched to a gene. CDR3 length: 14 residues. The chain's CDR3 is CASAGTSGYNEQFF. CDR3 in DNA: TGTGCCAGCGCCGGGACTAGCGGTTACAATGAGCAGTTCTTC.

The chain has TRBV7-2 and TRBJ1-2; D possibly corresponds to TRBD1 (5 bases). Germline-derived CDR1 and CDR2 are SGHTA and FQGNSA. The ends were cut back, 2 bases at V and 3 bases at J, with 13 bases in the middle. The CDR3 extends over 15 amino acids. The CDR3 sequence is CASSLLGQSDYGYTF. In DNA, the CDR3 is TGTGCCAGCAGCTTATTGGGGCAGTCTGACTATGGCTACACCTTC.

The genes are TRBV7-3 and TRBJ2-2; unclear D gene. CDR3 length equals 14 residues. The V and J ends lost 6 bases and 1 base respectively, with 9 bases between them. Germline assignment: CDR1 SGHTA and CDR2 FQGTGA. The CDR3, as DNA: TGTGCCAGCAGGACACACCAGAACACCGGGGAGCTGTTTTTT. It is translated as CASRTHQNTGELFF.

This clone has a single count. The rearrangement joins TRBV6-1 to TRBJ1-5; TRBD1 is a possible D gene (6 bases). V lost 7 bases and J 5 bases, leaving 12 bases between the germline ends. This CDR3 contains 13 residues. Germline V CDR1 and CDR2: MNHNS, SASEGT. The CDR3 reads CASTRRGDQPQHF. The CDR3 nucleotides are TGTGCCAGCACCCGAAGGGGGGATCAGCCCCAGCATTTT.

This chain uses TRBV6-5 with TRBJ2-7; TRBD1 matches at 7 bases. Germline V gene sequence: CDR1 MNHEY, CDR2 SVGAGI. The CDR3 spans 15 residues. Germline trimming cut 6 bases from V and 4 bases from J; bases unmatched to any gene: 12. As DNA, the CDR3 is TGTGCCAGCAGGCGATCCGACAGGGCTCGATACGAGCAGTACTTC. Its translation is CASRRSDRARYEQYF.

This sequence joins TRBV7-2 and TRBJ2-7, with D unclear. The CDR3 totals 12 residues. The V end was cut by 8 bases, the J end by 1 base, with 9 bases between. CDR1 is SGHTA, CDR2 FQGNSA, per germline. The CDR3 sequence is CASSHGSYEQYF. In DNA, the CDR3 is TGTGCCAGCTCCCACGGATCCTACGAGCAGTACTTC.